The clone carrying this T cell receptor (beta chain) has ten or more counts. This entry comes from a study of T-cell reconstitution after alpha-beta-depleted transplantation in children. Germline CDR1 and CDR2: LNHNV and YYDKDF (reference sequence). The V end was cut by 0 bases, the J end by 6 bases, with 5 bases between. The CDR3 length is 12 residues. The library targeted TCRbeta and was prepared with unique molecular identifiers. TCRdb reanalysed the PCR reads using MiXCR and keeps one entry per CDR3 protein. The sample includes 600,000 to 700,000 distinct CDR3 sequences, around 16% of them seen just once.

The gene calls are TRBV15 and TRBJ2-5; D is unresolved. This receptor was taken from a human donor who donated a stem cell graft to a child with acute myeloid leukemia. Sequenced material: PBMCs from the stem cell graft donor, taken from the stem cell graft. Written as DNA, the CDR3 is TGTGCCACCAGCAGAGATGCAAAGACCCAGTACTTC. Its protein is CATSRDAKTQYF.